Presented here are 2 T cell receptor beta chains from one specimen sequenced in a study of blood T cell repertoires in COVID-19. Sequenced by immunoSEQ multiplex PCR; TCRdb stores in-frame clones only, minus some. The sample shows over 200,000 clones, 88% of them seen only once. The sequenced material came from PBMCs or T cells enriched from blood (not recorded which). These receptors all come from a woman in her twenties or thirties who had been exposed to COVID-19.

The chain uses TRBV5-1 and TRBJ2-7; 14 bases line up with TRBD2. J was trimmed by 7 bases and V by 4 bases; bases with no gene match: 7. Germline V gene lookup returns CDR1 SGHRS and CDR2 YFSETQ. The CDR3 runs to 15 residues. CDR3 nucleotides: TGCGCCAGCAGCGGCGGGACTAGCGGGAGTGAGGAGCAGTACTTC. Residues: CASSGGTSGSEEQYF. Based on the CDR3 plus reference TRBV5-1 and TRBJ2-7, the full variable domain is KAGVTQTPRYLIKTRGQQVTLSCSPISGHRSVSWYQQTPGQGLQFLFEYFSETQRNKGNFPGRFSGRQFSNSRSEMNVSTLELGDSALYLCASSGGTSGSEEQYFGPGTRLTVT.

The chain is built from TRBV2 and TRBJ1-5, with TRBD1 matching 7 bases. Trimming took 8 bases from V and 2 from J; bases not matched to a gene: 3. The CDR3 consists of 13 residues. The V gene's germline CDR1 is SNHLY and CDR2 FYNNEI. CDR3 amino acids: CASGQGGNQPQHF. The CDR3 DNA sequence: TGTGCCAGCGGCCAGGGGGGCAATCAGCCCCAGCATTTT.